The clone carrying this T cell receptor (beta chain) was recorded at least ten times. Its antigen remains unidentified. These data come from a study of early T cells in non-severe SARS-CoV-2 infection. About the research overall: With bulk RNA from unsorted whole blood as input, sequencing yielded unpaired chains. Findings of the study overall: Clonotype matching in VDJdb favored anti-spike CD8 responses and did not capture private and CD4 specificities.

Tagging with unique molecular identifiers was applied to individual cDNA molecules. TCRdb analysed the 5' RACE reads with MiXCR anew, one entry per CDR3 protein. The data contain roughly 38,000 distinct CDR3 sequences, 5% to 6% of them seen just once; the ten biggest clones take up around 7.6%. The CDR3 runs to 15 residues. Germline values: CDR1 SGHKS, CDR2 YYEKEE (reference sequence). The ends were cut back, 4 bases at V and 0 bases at J, with 13 bases in the middle. The source material was whole blood. The sequence was collected from an adult who was a healthcare worker with PCR-confirmed SARS-CoV-2 infection or an uninfected control (not recorded which). The chain employs TRBV5-5 and TRBJ1-1, with D possibly being TRBD1 (5 bases). CDR3 loop: CASSPLAGVNTEAFF. As DNA, the CDR3 is TGTGCCAGCAGCCCTCTGGCGGGGGTGAACACTGAAGCTTTCTTT.